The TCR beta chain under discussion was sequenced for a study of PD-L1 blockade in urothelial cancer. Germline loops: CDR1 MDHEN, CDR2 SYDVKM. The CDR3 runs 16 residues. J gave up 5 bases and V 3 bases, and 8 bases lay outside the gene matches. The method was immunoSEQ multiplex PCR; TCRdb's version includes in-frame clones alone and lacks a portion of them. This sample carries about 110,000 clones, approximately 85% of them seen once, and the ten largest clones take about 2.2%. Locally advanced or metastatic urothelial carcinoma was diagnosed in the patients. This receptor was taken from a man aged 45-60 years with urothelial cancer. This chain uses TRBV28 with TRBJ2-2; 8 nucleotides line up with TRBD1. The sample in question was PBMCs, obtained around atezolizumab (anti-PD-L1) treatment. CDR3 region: CASSFAGGRGTGELFF. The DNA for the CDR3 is TGTGCCAGCAGTTTCGCAGGGGGCCGGGGGACCGGGGAGCTGTTTTTT.